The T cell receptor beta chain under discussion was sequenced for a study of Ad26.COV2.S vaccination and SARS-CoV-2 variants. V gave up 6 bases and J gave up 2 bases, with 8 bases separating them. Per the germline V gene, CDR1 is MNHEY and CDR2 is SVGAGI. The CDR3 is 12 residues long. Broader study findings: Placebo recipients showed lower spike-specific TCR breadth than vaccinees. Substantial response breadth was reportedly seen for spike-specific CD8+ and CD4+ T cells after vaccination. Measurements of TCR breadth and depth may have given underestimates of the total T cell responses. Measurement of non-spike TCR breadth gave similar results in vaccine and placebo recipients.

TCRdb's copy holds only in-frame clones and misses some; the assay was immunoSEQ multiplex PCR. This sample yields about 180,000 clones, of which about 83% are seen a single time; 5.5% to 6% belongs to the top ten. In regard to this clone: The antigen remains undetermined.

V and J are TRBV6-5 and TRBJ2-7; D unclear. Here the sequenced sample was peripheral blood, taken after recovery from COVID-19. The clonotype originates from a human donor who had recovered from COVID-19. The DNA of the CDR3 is TGTGCCAGCAGCTCCACTACCTACGAGCAGTACTTC. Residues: CASSSTTYEQYF.